Presented here are 28 T cell receptor beta chains from one specimen sequenced in a study of blood T cell repertoires in COVID-19. Profiled with immunoSEQ multiplex PCR; TCRdb holds only in-frame clones, not every one. The sample has 30,000 to 35,000 clones; 85% are singletons. What was sequenced was peripheral blood. The source of these receptors is a human donor with acute or convalescent COVID-19. The donor label of this sample is uncertain.

The chain has TRBV4-2 and TRBJ2-3; 13 bases fit TRBD2. Looked up from germline, CDR1 is LGHNA and CDR2 is YNFKEQ. V lost 3 bases, J lost 6 bases, and 6 bases stayed unmatched. CDR3 size: 16 residues. The CDR3 DNA reads as TGTGCCAGCAGCCAGGGACTAGCGGGGCTCGGGGATACGCAGTATTTT. Amino acid sequence: CASSQGLAGLGDTQYF.

The chain joins TRBV5-6 to TRBJ1-1, with D perhaps TRBD1 (5 bases). The CDR3 has 15 residues. CDR1 and CDR2 from the germline V gene are SGHDT and YYEEEE. V was cut by 0 bases and J by 3 bases, with 12 bases left in between. The CDR3 region has the DNA TGTGCCAGCAGCTTGGGGCAGGGAATATACACTGAAGCTTTCTTT. This gives the protein CASSLGQGIYTEAFF.

The CDR3 nucleotides read TGTGCCAGCACCCGGGGAGCTACAATCTCTGGAAACACCATATATTTT. It translates to CASTRGATISGNTIYF. This chain uses TRBV2 with TRBJ1-3; D is unclear. Germline loops: CDR1 SNHLY, CDR2 FYNNEI. V lost 7 bases to trimming and J lost 0 bases, with 16 bases between them. The CDR3 totals 16 residues.

The chain has TRBV7-9 and TRBJ1-2, with TRBD1 matching 8 bases. The CDR3 has 13 residues. V shed 6 bases, J shed 6 bases, and the junction held 6 bases outside the gene matches. The germline V gene encodes CDR1 SEHNR and CDR2 FQNEAQ (reference sequence). This CDR3 is CASRHTQGDGYTF. CDR3 nucleotide sequence: TGTGCCAGCAGACACACACAGGGGGATGGCTACACCTTC. The full variable domain, completed using reference TRBV7-9 and TRBJ1-2, is DTGVSQNPRHKITKRGQNVTFRCDPISEHNRLYWYRQTLGQGPEFLTYFQNEAQLEKSRLLSDRFSAERPKGSFSTLEIQRTEQGDSAMYLCASRHTQGDGYTFGSGTRLTVV.

V and J are TRBV7-9 and TRBJ1-6, with 7 bases fitting TRBD1. This CDR3 has 14 amino acids. V was clipped by 4 bases and J by 7 bases; unmatched bases: 4. Germline CDR1 and CDR2: SEHNR and FQNEAQ (reference sequence). The CDR3 is CASSSGTANSPLHF. The DNA for the CDR3 is TGTGCCAGCAGCTCCGGGACAGCGAATTCACCCCTCCACTTT.

The gene calls are TRBV3-1 (or the pseudogene TRBV3-2) and TRBJ1-6; no clear D. The V and J ends lost 2 bases and 9 bases respectively, with 5 bases between them. This CDR3 contains 12 residues. Germline V gene sequence: CDR1 LGHDT, CDR2 YNNKEL (reference sequence). The CDR3 protein is CASSQTTSPLHF. As DNA, the CDR3 is TGTGCCAGCAGCCAAACAACTTCACCCCTCCACTTT.

The gene calls are TRBV12-5 and TRBJ2-6; no firm D call. Germline V CDR1 and CDR2: LGHNT, FRNRAP. V lost 6 bases and J lost 1, with 4 bases in between. The CDR3 is 13 amino acids. CDR3 residues: CASGASGANVLTF. The CDR3 nucleotides are TGTGCTAGTGGAGCGTCTGGGGCCAACGTCCTGACTTTC. Full variable domain (outside the CDR3, taken from reference TRBV12-5 and TRBJ2-6): DARVTQTPRHKVTEMGQEVTMRCQPILGHNTVFWYRQTMMQGLELLAYFRNRAPLDDSGMPKDRFSAEMPDATLATLKIQPSEPRDSAVYFCASGASGANVLTFGAGSRLTVL.

The chain links TRBV27 to TRBJ2-3, with D perhaps TRBD2 (5 bases). Trimming took off 3 bases at V and 2 bases at J, with 12 bases between the two ends. Germline lookup yields CDR1 MNHEY and CDR2 SMNVEV (reference sequence). The CDR3 sequence is 15 residues long. The chain's CDR3 is CASSFSREFTDTQYF. CDR3 coding DNA: TGTGCCAGCAGTTTTTCGAGGGAGTTCACAGATACGCAGTATTTT.

The J gene is TRBJ1-3, the V gene TRBV28; TRBD1 matches 7 bases. The CDR3 sequence is 13 residues long. Germline loops: CDR1 MDHEN, CDR2 SYDVKM. V dropped 10 bases and J dropped 6; count of bases not matched to a gene: 9. This CDR3 reads CATEDRLPNTIYF. Written as DNA, the CDR3 is TGTGCCACCGAGGACAGGCTTCCAAACACCATATATTTT.

V usage is TRBV11-3 and J usage is TRBJ1-1, with D hard to call. This CDR3 is built from 14 residues. Deletions cut 1 base from V and 4 bases from J, with 10 bases between. Germline CDR1 reads SGHNT; CDR2 reads YENEEA. The CDR3 protein is CASSLGGLGTEAFF. The CDR3 DNA reads TGTGCCAGCAGCTTAGGAGGGCTGGGCACTGAAGCTTTCTTT.

CDR3 residues: CASSPPGRGAGELFF. The CDR3 region has the DNA TGTGCCAGCAGCCCGCCGGGCAGGGGAGCCGGGGAGCTGTTTTTT. The chain joins TRBV9 to TRBJ2-2, with D tentatively TRBD1 (6 bases). Germline V gives CDR1 SGDLS, CDR2 YYNGEE. The CDR3 runs 15 residues. The ends were cut back, 4 bases at V and 6 bases at J, with 16 bases in the middle.

This clone counts as medium-sized (0.01 to 0.1%). The gene calls are TRBV7-3 and TRBJ2-7; a possible D gene is TRBD2 (6 bases). The CDR3 is 14 amino acids. From germline, CDR1 is SGHTA and CDR2 FQGTGA. Trimming took 2 bases from V and 4 from J, leaving 12 bases between them. The CDR3 region is CASSLGPGRYEQYF. Written as DNA, the CDR3 is TGTGCCAGCAGCTTAGGCCCAGGGAGGTACGAGCAGTACTTC.

The V and J genes are TRBV7-8 and TRBJ2-7; 10 positions match TRBD2. The germline CDR1 and CDR2 sequences are SGHVS and FQNEAQ. V gave up 5 bases and J gave up 6 bases; unmatched junction bases: 10. The CDR3 has 15 amino acids. The CDR3 nucleotides are TGTGCCAGCAGCCACGGGACTAGCGAAGGGCGCGAGCAGTACTTC. It is translated as CASSHGTSEGREQYF.

The rearrangement joins TRBV18 to TRBJ1-3; 7 bases agree with TRBD1. CDR1 is KGHSH, CDR2 LQKENI, per germline. This CDR3 spans 16 amino acids. Trimming took 4 bases from V and 0 from J; bases not matched to a gene: 6. In nucleotides, the CDR3 is TGTGCCAGCTCACTCCAACAGGGGAACTCTGGAAACACCATATATTTT. This translates into CASSLQQGNSGNTIYF. Variable domain in full (rest from reference TRBV18 and TRBJ1-3): NAGVMQNPRHLVRRRGQEARLRCSPMKGHSHVYWYRQLPEEGLKFMVYLQKENIIDESGMPKERFSAEFPKEGPSILRIQQVVRGDSAAYFCASSLQQGNSGNTIYFGEGSWLTVV.

The chain couples TRBV5-1 to TRBJ2-7, with TRBD2 identical over 14 bases. V trimming: 3 bases; J trimming: 4 bases; junction bases outside the gene matches: 3. Per germline, CDR1 SGHRS and CDR2 YFSETQ. The CDR3 length is 15 residues. The CDR3 here is CASSSGTSGSYEQYF. DNA of the CDR3: TGCGCCAGCAGCTCCGGGACTAGCGGGAGTTACGAGCAGTACTTC. Complete variable domain (other parts from reference TRBV5-1 and TRBJ2-7): KAGVTQTPRYLIKTRGQQVTLSCSPISGHRSVSWYQQTPGQGLQFLFEYFSETQRNKGNFPGRFSGRQFSNSRSEMNVSTLELGDSALYLCASSSGTSGSYEQYFGPGTRLTVT.

V is TRBV19 and J is TRBJ2-5; 14 nucleotides line up with TRBD2. V lost 7 bases and J lost 2; bases outside the gene matches: 9. From germline, CDR1 is LNHDA and CDR2 SQIVND (reference sequence). The CDR3 has 17 residues. CDR3 sequence (DNA): TGTGCCAGTAAAAGGACTAGCGGGAGGCCGGGTCAAGAGACCCAGTACTTC. Amino acid sequence: CASKRTSGRPGQETQYF.

The chain employs TRBV6-2 or TRBV6-3 and TRBJ2-1; 7 positions match TRBD1. CDR1 is MNHEY, CDR2 SVGEGT, per germline. V lost 2 bases, J lost 0 bases, and 10 bases stayed unmatched. The CDR3 is 18 residues long. The CDR3 loop is CASSYQRGPLGSYNEQFF. CDR3 bases: TGTGCCAGCAGTTACCAGAGGGGGCCGCTAGGCTCCTACAATGAGCAGTTCTTC.

The chain employs TRBV19 and TRBJ2-1; 9 bases agree with TRBD2. This CDR3 has 14 amino acids. The V and J ends lost 3 bases and 4 bases, in that order; junction bases with no gene match: 1. Germline assignment: CDR1 LNHDA and CDR2 SQIVND (reference sequence). CDR3 sequence reads: CASSITSGYNEQFF. Written as DNA, the CDR3 is TGTGCCAGTAGTATCACTAGCGGGTACAATGAGCAGTTCTTC.

A few counts support this clone. Its ends do not fully match the called genes, so a read error is possible. The chain carries TRBV12-3 or TRBV12-4 and TRBJ1-2, with TRBD1 as a possible D gene (5 bases). This CDR3 is 11 amino acids long. CDR3 sequence reads: CASNAGQKTFF. CDR3 nucleotide sequence: TGTGCCAGCAATGCGGGGCAGAAAACCTTCTTC.

V usage is TRBV5-1 and J usage is TRBJ2-7; D is undetermined. Between the trimmed V and J ends, which lost 0 bases and 4 bases, there was a span of 8 bases. Germline values: CDR1 SGHRS, CDR2 YFSETQ. This CDR3 has 13 amino acids. The CDR3 nucleotides read TGCGCCAGCAGCTTGGTCGGGTCTTACGAGCAGTACTTC. As protein: CASSLVGSYEQYF.

V usage is TRBV10-3 and J usage is TRBJ1-2; tentative D call: TRBD1 (6 bases). This CDR3 has 14 residues. Germline CDR1 and CDR2: ENHRY and SYGVKD. V gave up 7 bases and J gave up 1 base, with 13 bases separating them. The CDR3 sequence: CAITAADSNYGYTF. CDR3 nucleotide sequence: TGTGCCATCACCGCAGCGGACAGTAACTATGGCTACACCTTC.

This clone was seen a few times. The rearrangement links TRBV20-1 to TRBJ1-2; D unclear. Germline CDR1 reads DFQATT; CDR2 reads SNEGSKA (reference sequence). The CDR3 spans 11 residues. The ends were cut back, 1 base at V and 6 bases at J, with 6 bases in the middle. The CDR3 loop is CSARGGDGYTF. The CDR3 DNA follows: TGCAGTGCTAGAGGCGGAGATGGCTACACCTTC.

V usage is TRBV18 and J usage is TRBJ2-1; TRBD2 agrees at 9 bases. CDR1 is KGHSH, CDR2 LQKENI, per germline. CDR3 length: 16 amino acids. Germline trimming cut 6 bases from V and 8 bases from J; bases unmatched to any gene: 14. The CDR3, as DNA: TGTGCCAGCTCCCTTAGCGGGGGTCTTTTTGAAGATGAGCAGTTCTTC. As protein: CASSLSGGLFEDEQFF.

This rearrangement joins TRBV28 to TRBJ2-7, with 9 positions matching TRBD1. V lost 8 bases to trimming and J lost 3 bases; unmatched junction nucleotides: 5. This CDR3 contains 13 residues. Germline V gene lookup returns CDR1 MDHEN and CDR2 SYDVKM. As DNA, the CDR3 is TGTGCCAGCGCCGGGACAGGGAACTACGAGCAGTACTTC. It is translated as CASAGTGNYEQYF. The full variable domain, in which reference TRBV28 and TRBJ2-7 provide the parts outside the CDR3, is DVKVTQSSRYLVKRTGEKVFLECVQDMDHENMFWYRQDPGLGLRLIYFSYDVKMKEKGDIPEGYSVSREKKERFSLILESASTNQTSMYLCASAGTGNYEQYFGPGTRLTVT.

V usage is TRBV3-1 (or the pseudogene TRBV3-2) and J usage is TRBJ1-1; D is unresolved. Per germline, CDR1 LGHDT and CDR2 YNNKEL (reference sequence). The CDR3 is made up of 12 amino acids. V lost 0 bases to trimming and J lost 8 bases, with 7 bases between them. This CDR3 is CASSQDIREAFF. The CDR3 coding sequence is TGTGCCAGCAGCCAAGATATCCGGGAAGCTTTCTTT.

The gene calls are TRBV5-1 and TRBJ1-2; weak D call: TRBD1 (5 bases). Trimming removed 0 bases at V and 7 bases at J, with 16 bases between. CDR3 length: 15 amino acids. The germline V gene has CDR1 SGHRS and CDR2 YFSETQ. For the CDR3, the DNA is TGCGCCAGCAGCTTGGAGACAGCCCAATCTCGTGGCTACACCTTC. It codes for CASSLETAQSRGYTF.

This clone was counted once. The V gene is TRBV7-3, the J gene TRBJ2-3; 7 bases are shared with TRBD2. V was clipped by 1 base and J by 1 base; unmatched bases: 5. The germline CDR1 and CDR2 sequences are SGHTA and FQGTGA. The CDR3 is made up of 16 amino acids. The CDR3 bases are TGTGCCAGCAGCTTAAACCCCCGGGGGGGCACAGATACGCAGTATTTT. This codes for CASSLNPRGGTDTQYF.

J is TRBJ1-5 and V is TRBV30, with 9 bases matching TRBD1. CDR3 size: 14 residues. Germline V lookup: CDR1 GTSNPN, CDR2 SVGIG (reference sequence). With 0 bases clipped from V and 7 bases from J, the junction kept 4 bases outside the gene matches. The CDR3 region is CAWSVQGAGQPQHF. CDR3 DNA sequence: TGTGCCTGGAGTGTACAGGGGGCGGGACAGCCCCAGCATTTT.